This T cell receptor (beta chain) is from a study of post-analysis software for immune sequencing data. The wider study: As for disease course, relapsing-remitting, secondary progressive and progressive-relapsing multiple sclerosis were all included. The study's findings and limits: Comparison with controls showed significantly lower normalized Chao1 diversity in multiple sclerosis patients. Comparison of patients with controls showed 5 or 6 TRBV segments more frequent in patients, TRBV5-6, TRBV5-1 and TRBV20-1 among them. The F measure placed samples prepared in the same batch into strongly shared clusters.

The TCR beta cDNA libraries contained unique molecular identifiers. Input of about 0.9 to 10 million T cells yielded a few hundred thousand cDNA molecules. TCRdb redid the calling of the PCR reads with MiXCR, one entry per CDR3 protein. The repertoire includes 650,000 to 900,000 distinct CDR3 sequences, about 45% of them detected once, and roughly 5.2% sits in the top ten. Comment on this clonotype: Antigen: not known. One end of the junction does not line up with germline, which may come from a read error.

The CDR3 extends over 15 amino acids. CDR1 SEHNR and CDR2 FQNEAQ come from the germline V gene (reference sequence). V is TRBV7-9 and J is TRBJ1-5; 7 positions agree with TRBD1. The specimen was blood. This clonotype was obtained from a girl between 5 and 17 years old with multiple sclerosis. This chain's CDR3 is CVSSTDRDSNQPQHF. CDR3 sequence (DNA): TGTGTCAGCAGCACCGACAGGGATAGCAATCAGCCCCAGCATTTT.